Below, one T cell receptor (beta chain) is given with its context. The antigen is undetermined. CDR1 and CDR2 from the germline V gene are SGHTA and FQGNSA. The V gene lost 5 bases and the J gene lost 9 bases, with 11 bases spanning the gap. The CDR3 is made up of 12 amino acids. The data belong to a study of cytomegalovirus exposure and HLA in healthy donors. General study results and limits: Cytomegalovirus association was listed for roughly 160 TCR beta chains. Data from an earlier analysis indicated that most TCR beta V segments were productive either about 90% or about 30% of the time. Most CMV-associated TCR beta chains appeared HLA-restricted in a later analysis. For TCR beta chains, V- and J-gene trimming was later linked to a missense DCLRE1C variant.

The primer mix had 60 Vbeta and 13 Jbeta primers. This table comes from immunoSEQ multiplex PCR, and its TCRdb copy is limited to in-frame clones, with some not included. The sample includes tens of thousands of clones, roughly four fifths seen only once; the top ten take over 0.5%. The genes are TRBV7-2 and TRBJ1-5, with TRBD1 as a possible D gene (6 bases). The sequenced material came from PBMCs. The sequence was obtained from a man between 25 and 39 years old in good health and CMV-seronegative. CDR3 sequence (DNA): TGTGCCAGCAGCACCGGGGGGCGGCCCCAGCATTTT. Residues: CASSTGGRPQHF.